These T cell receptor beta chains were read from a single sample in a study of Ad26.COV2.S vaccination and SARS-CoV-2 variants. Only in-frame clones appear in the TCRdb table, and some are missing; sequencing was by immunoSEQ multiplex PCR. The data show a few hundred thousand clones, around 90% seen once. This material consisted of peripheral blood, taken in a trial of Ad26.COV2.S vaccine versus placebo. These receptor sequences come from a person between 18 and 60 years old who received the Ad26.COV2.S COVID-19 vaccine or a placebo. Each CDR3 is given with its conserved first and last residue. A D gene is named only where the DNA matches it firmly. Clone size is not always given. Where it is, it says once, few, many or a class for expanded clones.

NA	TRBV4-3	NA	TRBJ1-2	TGCGCCAGCAGCCAACCGGGAGGGGAGCACTATGGCTACACCTTC	CASSQPGGEHYGYTF
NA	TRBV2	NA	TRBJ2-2	TGTGCCAGCAGTGTGACAGGCGAGAACACCGGGGAGCTGTTTTTT	CASSVTGENTGELFF
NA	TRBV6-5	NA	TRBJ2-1	TGTGCCAGTTCAAGTCTTCAGGAGCAGTTCTTC	CASSSLQEQFF
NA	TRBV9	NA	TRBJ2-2	TGTGCCAGCAGGCAGCCACTCACCGGGGAGCTGTTTTTT	CASRQPLTGELFF
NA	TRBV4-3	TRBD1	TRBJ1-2	TGCGCCAGCAGCCAGCAGGGGGCGGTAGGTCGCTACACCTTC	CASSQQGAVGRYTF
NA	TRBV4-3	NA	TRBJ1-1	TGCGCCAGCAGCCAAGCAGGGGCCGACACTGAAGCTTTCTTT	CASSQAGADTEAFF
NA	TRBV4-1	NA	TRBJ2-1	TGCGCCAGCAGCCAGGCTGGAGTCACCTACAATGAGCAGTTCTTC	CASSQAGVTYNEQFF
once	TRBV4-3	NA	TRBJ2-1	TGCGCCAGCAGCCATCCCGGGGGGGGGACAGGTGCTTTCGGCTCCTACAATGAGCAGTTCTTC	CASSHPGGGTGAFGSYNEQFF
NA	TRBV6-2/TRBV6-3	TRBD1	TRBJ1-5	TGTGCCAGCAGTTACGGACAGGGAAATCAGCCCCAGCATTTT	CASSYGQGNQPQHF
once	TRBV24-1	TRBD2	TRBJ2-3	TGTGCCACCAGTCCCGCTAGCGGGCCGGCGGATACGCAGTATTTT	CATSPASGPADTQYF
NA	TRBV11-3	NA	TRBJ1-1	TGTGCCAGCAGCTTAGATGGATGGGACGGAAACACTGAAGCTTTCTTT	CASSLDGWDGNTEAFF
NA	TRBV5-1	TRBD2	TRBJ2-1	TGCGCCAGCAGCCCTAGCGGGGGGGAGTACAATGAGCAGTTCTTC	CASSPSGGEYNEQFF
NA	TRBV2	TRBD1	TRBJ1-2	TGTGCCAGCAGTGAAGCGCCCTGGGACAGAAATACCTATGGCTACACCTTC	CASSEAPWDRNTYGYTF
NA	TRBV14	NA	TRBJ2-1	TGTGCCAGCAGCCAAGACGAGCAGTTCTTC	CASSQDEQFF
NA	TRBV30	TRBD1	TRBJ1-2	TGTGCCTGGAGTATGTCAGGGGGAGGCTACACCTTC	CAWSMSGGGYTF
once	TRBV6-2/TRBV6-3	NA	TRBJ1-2	TGTGCCAGCAGTTACCCAGGGCCAAATGGCTACACCTTC	CASSYPGPNGYTF
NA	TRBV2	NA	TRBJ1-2	TGTGCCAGCAATAATGGGGGTTCGTATGGCTACACCTTC	CASNNGGSYGYTF
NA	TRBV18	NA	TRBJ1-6	TGTGCCAGCTCACCACTGGGGGGTTCACCCCTCCACTTT	CASSPLGGSPLHF
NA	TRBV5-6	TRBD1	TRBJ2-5	TGTGCCAGCAGCGCCCGGGACAGGGTTAAGGAGACCCAGTACTTC	CASSARDRVKETQYF
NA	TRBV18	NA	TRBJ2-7	TGTGCCAGCTCACCATTTGGGACCGACTACGAGCAGTACTTC	CASSPFGTDYEQYF
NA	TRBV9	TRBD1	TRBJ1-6	TGTGCCAGCAGCCCCCAGGGACAGGGGAATTCACCCCTCCACTTT	CASSPQGQGNSPLHF
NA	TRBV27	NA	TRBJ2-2	TGTGCCAGCAGTTTACTCTCCGGGGAGCTGTTTTTT	CASSLLSGELFF
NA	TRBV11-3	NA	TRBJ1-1	TGTGCCAGCAGCTTACAGGGGTACACTGAAGCTTTCTTT	CASSLQGYTEAFF
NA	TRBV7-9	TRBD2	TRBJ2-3	TGTGCCAGCAGCCCCGGGGTAGCGGGAGCCACAGATACGCAGTATTTT	CASSPGVAGATDTQYF
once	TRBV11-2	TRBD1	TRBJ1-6	TGTGCCAGCAGCTTAGGACAGGGTGGCTCCTATAATTCACCCCTCCACTTT	CASSLGQGGSYNSPLHF
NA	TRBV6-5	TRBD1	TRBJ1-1	TGTGCCAGTTTTACAGGGGGGACTGAAGCTTTCTTT	CASFTGGTEAFF
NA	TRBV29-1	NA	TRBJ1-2	TGCAGCGTTGAGGAAAATAACTATGGCTACACCTTC	CSVEENNYGYTF
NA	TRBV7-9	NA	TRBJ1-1	TGTGCCAGCAGCTCAGGGTCTGAAGCTTTCTTT	CASSSGSEAFF
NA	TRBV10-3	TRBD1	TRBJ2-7	TGTGCCATCAGTGGGAGAGGGGGCGCGTACGAGCAGTACTTC	CAISGRGGAYEQYF
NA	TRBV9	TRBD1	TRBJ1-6	TGTGCCAGCAGCGTAGCGGGACAGGGAAGTTCACCCCTCCACTTT	CASSVAGQGSSPLHF
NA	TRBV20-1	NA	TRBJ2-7	TGCAGTGCTACCAGGGCCTACGAGCAGTACTTC	CSATRAYEQYF
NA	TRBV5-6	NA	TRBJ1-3	TGTGCCAGCAGCTCGGGGAATGGAAACACCATATATTTT	CASSSGNGNTIYF
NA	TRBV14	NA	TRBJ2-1	TGTGCCAGCAGCCGATACTCACAGGGTTGGGTCAATGAGCAGTTCTTC	CASSRYSQGWVNEQFF
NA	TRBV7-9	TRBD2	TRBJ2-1	TGTGCCAGCAGGCTAGCGGGGGACAATGAGCAGTTCTTC	CASRLAGDNEQFF
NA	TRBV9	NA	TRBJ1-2	TGTGCCAGCAGCGTAGATGTCAGCAGGTATGGCTACACCTTC	CASSVDVSRYGYTF
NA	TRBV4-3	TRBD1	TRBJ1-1	TGCGCCAGCAGCCAACGGACAGGGGACCCTGAAGCTTTCTTT	CASSQRTGDPEAFF
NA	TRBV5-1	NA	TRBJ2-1	TGCGCCGCCTCCCAAGGGTCTACCGCCAATAATGAGCAGTTCTTC	CAASQGSTANNEQFF
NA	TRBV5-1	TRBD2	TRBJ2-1	TGCGCCAGCAGCTTGGCACCGACGGGGGGGCAATGGAATGAGCAGTTCTTC	CASSLAPTGGQWNEQFF
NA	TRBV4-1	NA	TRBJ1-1	TGCGCCAGCAGCCACGGGGTGTTTGGCACTGAAGCTTTCTTT	CASSHGVFGTEAFF
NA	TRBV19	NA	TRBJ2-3	TGTGCCAGTAGTACCAAGCCGGTCGGGCAGGGATGGGATACGCAGTATTTT	CASSTKPVGQGWDTQYF
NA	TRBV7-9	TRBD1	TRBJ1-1	TGTGCCAGCAGCTTCGGCAGGGGGGACACTGAAGCTTTCTTT	CASSFGRGDTEAFF
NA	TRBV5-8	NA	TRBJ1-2	TGTGCCAGCAGTAGCTTTCCGCGAGTAGGGTATGGCTACACCTTC	CASSSFPRVGYGYTF
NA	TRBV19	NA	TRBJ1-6	TGTGCCACCGCCATACAGGGTATGTCACCCCTCCACTTT	CATAIQGMSPLHF
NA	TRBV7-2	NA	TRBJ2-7	TGTGCCAGCAGCCCGACGCAGGGGAGAAGCTCCTACGAGCAGTACTTC	CASSPTQGRSSYEQYF
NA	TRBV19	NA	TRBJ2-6	TGTGCCAGTAGTCTCAGGGGAACTGGGGCCAACGTCCTGACTTTC	CASSLRGTGANVLTF
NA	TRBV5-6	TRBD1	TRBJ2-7	TGTGCCACCCGGGACAGGGCGTCCTACGAGCAGTACTTC	CATRDRASYEQYF
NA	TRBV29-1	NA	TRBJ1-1	TGCATAGGGGCGGGTACTTCGAACACTGAAGCTTTCTTT	CIGAGTSNTEAFF